The clone carrying this T cell receptor (beta chain) has only one observation. Its target is unknown. After constant-region reverse-primer amplification, full-length variable regions underwent semi-nested PCR with Nested Universal Primer A. TCRdb fed the 5' RACE reads into MiXCR, producing one record per CDR3 protein. The sample carries some 62,000 distinct CDR3 sequences, almost 30% recorded once. Study-wide results and limits: Tumor Treg TCRs overlapped most with tumor naive CD4+ cells.

This CDR3 comprises 14 residues. Deletions cut 7 bases from V and 0 bases from J, with 12 bases between. Looked up from germline, CDR1 is KGHDR and CDR2 is SFDVKD. The material sequenced was tumor-infiltrating naive CD4+ T cells sorted from the breast tumor. This sample's subset: naive CD4+ T cells, CD4+CD45RA+CD25-. This receptor was taken from a female donor with breast cancer. The rearrangement joins TRBV24-1 to TRBJ2-7, with D tentatively TRBD1 (6 bases). The CDR3 bases are TGTGCCACCAGAGGGGGATCGGGCTCCTACGAGCAGTACTTC. This encodes CATRGGSGSYEQYF.